A selection of T cell receptor beta chains follows, all from one sample in a study of regulatory T cells in long-lasting Graves disease. TCRdb ran MiXCR on the multiplex PCR reads and lists one entry per CDR3 protein. The table has more than 650,000 distinct CDR3 sequences, approximately 31% seen once. Sequencing was performed on peripheral blood mononuclear cells (PBMCs), taken when the disease was refractory, from a patient treated with antithyroid drugs. These receptors originate from a female donor with Graves disease. Each CDR3 is given with its conserved first and last residue. D genes are given only for firm matches. Clone size is given for some rows only: seen once, a few or many times, or a class if the clone is expanded.

size: few; J: TRBJ1-4; D: NA; V: TRBV7-9; CDR3: CASSLVPTTNEKLFF; DNA: TGTGCCAGCAGCTTAGTGCCCACAACTAATGAAAAACTGTTTTTT
size: few; J: TRBJ1-4; D: NA; V: TRBV30; CDR3: CAWSPGGVSEKLFF; DNA: TGTGCCTGGAGTCCGGGGGGGGTAAGCGAAAAACTGTTTTTT
size: many; J: TRBJ1-5; D: TRBD1; V: TRBV6-1; CDR3: CASSEWGQNQPQHF; DNA: TGTGCCAGCAGTGAATGGGGACAGAATCAGCCCCAGCATTTT
size: NA; J: TRBJ2-7; D: TRBD2; V: TRBV7-2; CDR3: CASTLGSGRANEQYF; DNA: TGTGCCAGCACCTTGGGGAGCGGGAGGGCCAACGAGCAGTACTTC
size: few; J: TRBJ1-5; D: TRBD1; V: TRBV12-3/TRBV12-4; CDR3: CASSHQGQGSNQPQHF; DNA: TGTGCCAGCAGCCACCAGGGACAGGGGAGCAATCAGCCCCAGCATTTT
size: NA; J: TRBJ2-7; D: NA; V: TRBV30; CDR3: CAWSMGGGGGQYF; DNA: TGTGCCTGGAGTATGGGGGGGGGCGGCGGGCAGTACTTC
size: NA; J: TRBJ2-7; D: NA; V: TRBV7-9; CDR3: CASSLEGVSSYEQYF; DNA: TGTGCCAGCAGCTTAGAGGGGGTTAGCTCCTACGAGCAGTACTTC
size: few; J: TRBJ2-7; D: TRBD1; V: TRBV6-9; CDR3: CASSSSGTAYEQYF; DNA: TGTGCCAGCAGTTCCTCCGGGACAGCCTACGAGCAGTACTTC
size: many; J: TRBJ1-6; D: TRBD1; V: TRBV28; CDR3: CASRPRGLGGNSPLHF; DNA: TGTGCCAGCAGACCGAGGGGGCTGGGGGGTAATTCACCCCTCCACTTT
size: NA; J: TRBJ1-4; D: TRBD1; V: TRBV7-9; CDR3: CASSLAQGQGIEKLFF; DNA: TGTGCCAGCAGCTTAGCGCAGGGACAGGGGATTGAAAAACTGTTTTTT
size: NA; J: TRBJ2-3; D: NA; V: TRBV7-3; CDR3: CASSLEFTDTQYF; DNA: TGTGCCAGCAGCTTGGAGTTCACAGATACGCAGTATTTT
size: NA; J: TRBJ2-7; D: NA; V: TRBV20-1; CDR3: CSARRRASPEQYF; DNA: TGCAGTGCCCGTCGCAGGGCGTCCCCCGAGCAGTACTTC
size: NA; J: TRBJ1-1; D: TRBD1; V: TRBV10-3; CDR3: CAISLRTGGMNTEAFF; DNA: TGTGCCATCAGCCTCAGGACAGGGGGTATGAACACTGAAGCTTTCTTT
size: NA; J: TRBJ1-2; D: NA; V: TRBV29-1; CDR3: CSVVSSRPGYTF; DNA: TGCAGCGTTGTGTCCAGCCGGCCTGGCTACACCTTC
size: NA; J: TRBJ2-5; D: TRBD2; V: TRBV20-1; CDR3: CSARDATSRRGEQYF; DNA: TGCAGTGCTAGAGATGCGACTAGCCGGAGAGGTGAGCAGTACTTC
size: few; J: TRBJ1-6; D: NA; V: TRBV5-1; CDR3: CASTSGLGSYSPLHF; DNA: TGCGCCAGCACTTCCGGGCTGGGCAGCTATTCACCCCTCCACTTT
size: NA; J: TRBJ2-4; D: TRBD1; V: TRBV6-1; CDR3: CASSTGGKNIQYF; DNA: TGTGCCAGCAGCACAGGGGGCAAAAACATTCAGTACTTC
size: few; J: TRBJ1-1; D: NA; V: TRBV11-1; CDR3: CASSRGKSGGMNTEAFF; DNA: TGTGCCAGCTCGAGGGGGAAATCGGGGGGAATGAACACTGAAGCTTTCTTT
size: NA; J: TRBJ1-3; D: NA; V: TRBV9; CDR3: CASSVEDAISGNTIYF; DNA: TGTGCCAGCAGCGTTGAGGACGCGATCTCTGGAAACACCATATATTTT
size: NA; J: TRBJ2-2; D: NA; V: TRBV30; CDR3: CAWSVNRNTGELFF; DNA: TGTGCCTGGAGTGTAAATAGGAACACCGGGGAGCTGTTTTTT
size: NA; J: TRBJ2-7; D: TRBD1; V: TRBV20-1; CDR3: CSAKADRGEQYF; DNA: TGCAGTGCTAAAGCAGACAGGGGAGAGCAGTACTTC
size: NA; J: TRBJ1-6; D: TRBD1; V: TRBV27; CDR3: CASSNKGASYNSPLHF; DNA: TGTGCCAGCAGTAATAAGGGGGCCTCCTATAATTCACCCCTCCACTTT
size: few; J: TRBJ1-1; D: NA; V: TRBV12-5; CDR3: CASGLGGPTEAFF; DNA: TGTGCTAGTGGTTTAGGGGGGCCCACTGAAGCTTTCTTT
size: many; J: TRBJ1-5; D: TRBD1; V: TRBV28; CDR3: CASKDRARQPQHF; DNA: TGTGCCAGCAAGGACAGGGCGCGGCAGCCCCAGCATTTT
size: NA; J: TRBJ1-6; D: TRBD1; V: TRBV3-1; CDR3: CASSQLGQGNSPLHF; DNA: TGTGCCAGCAGCCAATTGGGACAGGGGAACTCACCCCTCCACTTT
size: NA; J: TRBJ1-6; D: NA; V: TRBV5-1; CDR3: CASSSRTYSPLHF; DNA: TGCGCCAGCAGCTCTCGAACTTATTCACCCCTCCACTTT
size: once; J: TRBJ1-5; D: TRBD1; V: TRBV20-1; CDR3: CSVSQGLNQPQHF; DNA: TGCAGTGTTTCACAGGGGCTTAATCAGCCCCAGCATTTT
size: few; J: TRBJ2-5; D: NA; V: TRBV18; CDR3: CASSPSQQETQYF; DNA: TGTGCCAGCTCACCCTCCCAACAAGAGACCCAGTACTTC
size: few; J: TRBJ1-1; D: NA; V: TRBV6-2/TRBV6-3; CDR3: CAGRTGLTEAFF; DNA: TGTGCCGGTAGAACAGGGTTGACTGAAGCTTTCTTT
size: NA; J: TRBJ2-1; D: TRBD2; V: TRBV20-1; CDR3: CSAGRLAGGRDEQFF; DNA: TGCAGTGCTGGGCGACTAGCGGGAGGGCGCGATGAGCAGTTCTTC
size: NA; J: TRBJ2-3; D: NA; V: TRBV30; CDR3: CAWSVHGIADTQYF; DNA: TGTGCCTGGAGTGTACATGGGATTGCAGATACGCAGTATTTT
size: few; J: TRBJ2-1; D: NA; V: TRBV3-1; CDR3: CASSQTYNEQFF; DNA: TGTGCCAGCAGCCAAACGTACAATGAGCAGTTCTTC
size: NA; J: TRBJ2-7; D: TRBD2; V: TRBV30; CDR3: CAWSPLGAGGFEQYF; DNA: TGTGCCTGGAGTCCCCTTGGCGCGGGAGGGTTCGAGCAGTACTTC
size: NA; J: TRBJ2-7; D: NA; V: TRBV5-1; CDR3: CASSPAGRYEQYF; DNA: TGCGCCAGCAGCCCTGCCGGACGGTACGAGCAGTACTTC
size: NA; J: TRBJ1-2; D: TRBD1; V: TRBV9; CDR3: CASSAQGVVNYGYTF; DNA: TGTGCCAGCAGCGCTCAGGGGGTAGTTAACTATGGCTACACCTTC
size: NA; J: TRBJ2-7; D: NA; V: TRBV29-1; CDR3: CSIGESYEQYF; DNA: TGCAGCATAGGAGAGTCCTACGAGCAGTACTTC
size: many; J: TRBJ1-1; D: NA; V: TRBV29-1; CDR3: CSVSEGVETNTEAFF; DNA: TGCAGCGTTTCGGAGGGGGTAGAGACGAACACTGAAGCTTTCTTT
size: few; J: TRBJ1-2; D: NA; V: TRBV11-2; CDR3: CASSLDLQGVGYTF; DNA: TGTGCCAGCAGCTTAGATTTACAAGGAGTTGGCTACACCTTC
size: many; J: TRBJ2-7; D: TRBD1; V: TRBV5-1; CDR3: CASKRGTEYEQYF; DNA: TGCGCCAGCAAACGAGGGACAGAGTACGAGCAGTACTTC
size: NA; J: TRBJ1-2; D: NA; V: TRBV6-5; CDR3: CASSSTGQFYGYTF; DNA: TGTGCCAGCAGTTCGACAGGACAGTTCTATGGCTACACCTTC
size: few; J: TRBJ2-7; D: TRBD1; V: TRBV20-1; CDR3: CSARPGQDLYEQYF; DNA: TGCAGTGCAAGGCCCGGACAGGACTTGTACGAGCAGTACTTC
size: many; J: TRBJ1-5; D: TRBD1; V: TRBV28; CDR3: CASSLQGAHSNQPQHF; DNA: TGTGCCAGCAGTCTACAGGGGGCCCATAGCAATCAGCCCCAGCATTTT
size: NA; J: TRBJ2-1; D: NA; V: TRBV6-5; CDR3: CASSYQNNEQFF; DNA: TGTGCCAGCAGTTACCAGAACAATGAGCAGTTCTTC
size: NA; J: TRBJ2-7; D: TRBD1; V: TRBV5-1; CDR3: CASSYRQGMSEQYF; DNA: TGCGCCAGCAGCTACAGACAGGGAATGAGCGAGCAGTACTTC
size: NA; J: TRBJ1-4; D: NA; V: TRBV5-1; CDR3: CASTGGARNEKLFF; DNA: TGCGCCAGCACGGGAGGGGCGCGGAATGAAAAACTGTTTTTT
size: NA; J: TRBJ1-1; D: NA; V: TRBV18; CDR3: CASSPSADTEAFF; DNA: TGTGCCAGCTCACCCTCGGCTGACACTGAAGCTTTCTTT
size: NA; J: TRBJ1-1; D: TRBD1; V: TRBV9; CDR3: CASSARQGAGVRDTEAFF; DNA: TGTGCCAGCAGCGCCAGACAGGGGGCGGGGGTAAGGGACACTGAAGCTTTCTTT
size: NA; J: TRBJ1-1; D: NA; V: TRBV12-5; CDR3: CASGLVSTEAFF; DNA: TGTGCTAGTGGTTTGGTAAGCACTGAAGCTTTCTTT
size: NA; J: TRBJ2-7; D: TRBD1; V: TRBV10-3; CDR3: CATLPTGTGEGRGEQYF; DNA: TGTGCCACCTTACCAACCGGGACAGGGGAAGGAAGGGGCGAGCAGTACTTC
size: NA; J: TRBJ2-5; D: NA; V: TRBV19; CDR3: CASSVQGLETQYF; DNA: TGTGCCAGTAGTGTGCAGGGGCTGGAGACCCAGTACTTC
size: NA; J: TRBJ2-1; D: NA; V: TRBV6-1; CDR3: CASSPSDSDNEQFF; DNA: TGTGCCAGCTCCCCAAGTGACTCTGACAATGAGCAGTTCTTC
size: NA; J: TRBJ1-2; D: TRBD1; V: TRBV30; CDR3: CAFRPLTGEVGGYTF; DNA: TGTGCCTTCCGACCTCTGACAGGGGAGGTGGGTGGCTACACCTTC
size: NA; J: TRBJ1-3; D: NA; V: TRBV7-2; CDR3: CASSAGAGNTIYF; DNA: TGTGCCAGCAGCGCAGGGGCGGGAAACACCATATATTTT
size: NA; J: TRBJ1-1; D: TRBD1; V: TRBV20-1; CDR3: CSARDRGTNTEAFF; DNA: TGCAGTGCTAGAGACAGGGGGACGAACACTGAAGCTTTCTTT
size: many; J: TRBJ1-1; D: NA; V: TRBV11-2; CDR3: CASSSVGPEAFF; DNA: TGTGCCAGCAGCTCCGTAGGGCCTGAAGCTTTCTTT